This T cell receptor beta chain appears in the sequencing data of a study of cytomegalovirus exposure and HLA in healthy donors. This PCR relied on a set of 60 Vbeta primers and 13 Jbeta primers. Repertoires were generated with immunoSEQ multiplex PCR, while TCRdb's copy carries only in-frame clones and drops some. The data contain roughly 150,000 clones, around 63% of them singletons. Only a few counts were recorded for this clone. Its antigen is currently unknown. Overall study findings and caveats: Immune exposure information available was restricted to CMV serostatus. A missense DCLRE1C variant was associated with V- and J-gene trimming of TCR beta chains in a later analysis, and an independent cohort replicated the association.

Germline CDR1 reads SGHTA; CDR2 reads FQGNSA. Trimming stripped 5 bases from V and 0 bases from J, with 17 bases between. The CDR3 has 17 residues. The specimen sequenced was PBMCs. The sequence was obtained from a human donor in good health. The V gene is TRBV7-2, the J gene TRBJ1-3, with unresolved D. In DNA form, the CDR3 reads TGTGCCAGCAGCCCCCACTCGTCTACTATCTCTGGAAACACCATATATTTT. Amino acids: CASSPHSSTISGNTIYF.